A selection of T cell receptor beta chains follows, all from one sample in a study of cytomegalovirus exposure and HLA in healthy donors. Here immunoSEQ multiplex PCR was the method, and the copy in TCRdb shows in-frame clones only, minus some. The sample has about 160,000 clones, around four fifths seen once. The sample taken for sequencing was PBMCs. The receptors were sampled from a young man in good health and CMV-seropositive. The CDR3 runs from the conserved cysteine through the conserved F or W. D genes are given only for firm matches. Only some rows state a clone size, as once, few, many or a class for expanded clones.

V,J,size,D,CDR3,DNA
TRBV4-1,TRBJ1-1,NA,TRBD1,CASSLQTGVSSEAFF,TGCGCCAGCAGCCTCCAGACAGGGGTGTCCTCTGAAGCTTTCTTT
TRBV11-2,TRBJ1-1,once,NA,CASSLVGLGRGTEAFF,TGTGCCAGCAGCTTAGTAGGGCTAGGACGGGGCACTGAAGCTTTCTTT
TRBV28,TRBJ2-1,NA,TRBD1,CASRTGQGFYNEQFF,TGTGCCAGCAGGACTGGACAGGGGTTCTACAATGAGCAGTTCTTC
TRBV5-1,TRBJ1-4,NA,NA,CASSPGTNEKLFF,TGCGCCAGCAGCCCTGGCACTAATGAAAAACTGTTTTTT
TRBV9,TRBJ1-2,NA,TRBD1,CASSTQGDGRGYTF,TGTGCCAGCAGCACCCAGGGGGACGGACGCGGCTACACCTTC
TRBV5-6,TRBJ2-7,NA,NA,CASSLGRTVSYEQYF,TGTGCCAGCAGCCTGGGCAGAACCGTATCCTACGAGCAGTACTTC
TRBV7-9,TRBJ1-2,NA,NA,CASSLHPDYGYTF,TGTGCCAGCAGCTTACATCCAGACTATGGCTACACCTTC
TRBV19,TRBJ2-7,NA,TRBD1,CASSPLDRGPSEQYF,TGTGCCAGTAGCCCACTGGACAGGGGGCCCTCCGAGCAGTACTTC
TRBV7-6,TRBJ1-4,NA,NA,CASSRAGGVNEKLFF,TGTGCCAGCAGCCGTGCGGGGGGAGTCAATGAAAAACTGTTTTTT
TRBV10-3,TRBJ1-5,NA,NA,CAISEQGWSQPQHF,TGTGCCATCAGTGAACAGGGCTGGAGTCAGCCCCAGCATTTT
TRBV15,TRBJ2-4,NA,NA,CATSRDMALAKNIQYF,TGTGCCACCAGCAGAGATATGGCCCTAGCCAAAAACATTCAGTACTTC
TRBV6-5,TRBJ1-4,NA,TRBD1,CASKVAGGNEKLFF,TGTGCCAGTAAGGTCGCAGGGGGTAATGAAAAACTGTTTTTT
TRBV5-6,TRBJ1-2,few,NA,CASSLGLGRRQIYGYTF,TGTGCCAGCAGCTTGGGGTTGGGGCGGAGACAGATCTATGGCTACACCTTC
TRBV28,TRBJ1-4,NA,NA,CASRQGTQERSGKLFF,TGTGCCAGCAGACAAGGGACTCAAGAACGTTCTGGAAAACTGTTTTTT
TRBV5-1,TRBJ1-1,NA,TRBD1,CASSLEGQGGTEAFF,TGCGCCAGCAGCTTGGAAGGACAGGGGGGAACTGAAGCTTTCTTT
TRBV7-6,TRBJ1-4,NA,TRBD1,CASSPETGENEKLFF,TGTGCCAGCAGCCCTGAGACAGGGGAGAATGAAAAACTGTTTTTT
TRBV19,TRBJ1-1,NA,TRBD1,CASSVRDRGLLNTEAFF,TGTGCCAGTAGTGTCCGGGACAGGGGGCTCCTGAACACTGAAGCTTTCTTT
TRBV7-8,TRBJ2-3,NA,NA,CASSLAQGVYTQYF,TGTGCCAGCAGCTTAGCACAGGGTGTATATACGCAGTATTTT
TRBV4-1,TRBJ2-3,NA,TRBD2,CASSQDSWSGGPGFDTQYF,TGCGCCAGCAGCCAAGATTCTTGGTCGGGGGGGCCGGGCTTCGATACGCAGTATTTT
TRBV27,TRBJ1-5,NA,NA,CASSLAGSNQPQHF,TGTGCCAGCAGTTTAGCGGGGTCGAATCAGCCCCAGCATTTT
TRBV19,TRBJ2-3,NA,TRBD1,CASSTPPTGSHSTDTQYF,TGTGCCAGTAGTACCCCCCCGACAGGGTCTCATAGCACAGATACGCAGTATTTT
TRBV2,TRBJ1-1,NA,NA,CASKTEENTEAFF,TGTGCCAGCAAGACGGAGGAGAACACTGAAGCTTTCTTT
TRBV5-1,TRBJ1-4,few,NA,CASSLDRQAQNEKLFF,TGCGCCAGCAGCTTGGATCGACAGGCACAAAATGAAAAACTGTTTTTT
TRBV9,TRBJ2-5,NA,NA,CASSAEGFQETQYF,TGTGCCAGCAGCGCGGAGGGTTTCCAAGAGACCCAGTACTTC
TRBV2,TRBJ2-3,few,NA,CASSVYLAADTQYF,TGTGCCAGCAGTGTTTATCTGGCTGCAGATACGCAGTATTTT